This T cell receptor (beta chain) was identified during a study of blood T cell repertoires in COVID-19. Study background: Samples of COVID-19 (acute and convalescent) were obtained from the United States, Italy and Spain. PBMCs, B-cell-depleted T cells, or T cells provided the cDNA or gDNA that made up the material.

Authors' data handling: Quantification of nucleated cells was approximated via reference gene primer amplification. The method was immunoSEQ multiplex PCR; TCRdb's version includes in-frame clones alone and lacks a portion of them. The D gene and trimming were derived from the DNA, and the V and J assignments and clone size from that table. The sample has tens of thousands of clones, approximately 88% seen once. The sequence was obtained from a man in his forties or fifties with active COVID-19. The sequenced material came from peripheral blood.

This chain's CDR3 is CASSPRGGAGETQYF. CDR3 in DNA: TGTGCCAGCAGCCCTAGAGGGGGCGCGGGAGAGACCCAGTACTTC. V gene TRBV7-2 combines with J gene TRBJ2-5; 7 nucleotides line up with TRBD1. Germline values: CDR1 SGHTA, CDR2 FQGNSA. The CDR3 is made up of 15 amino acids. The V and J ends lost 5 bases and 4 bases, in that order; junction bases with no gene match: 10.